This is a list of T cell receptor beta chains from one sample in a study of T-cell memory formation after mild COVID-19. TCRdb reprocessed the 5' RACE reads with MiXCR, giving one entry per CDR3 protein. The repertoire holds about 610,000 distinct CDR3 sequences, with 15% to 20% as singletons. The sequencing sample was made of PBMCs or a T cell subset sorted from them (not recorded which). The origin of the receptors is an adult woman who had mild COVID-19 (a few samples of this study predate the infection). Cell type and time point are not known. Both conserved end residues are part of each CDR3. Each record gives: D gene, clone size, J gene, V gene, CDR3 DNA, CDR3 protein. A D gene is named only where the DNA matches it firmly. Expanded clones are given a class, and other clones once, few, many or no size at all.

. | few | TRBJ2-1 | TRBV20-1 | TGCAGTGCTAGAGAGGGGGCTGGCTACAATGAGCAGTTCTTC | CSAREGAGYNEQFF
TRBD2 | . | TRBJ2-5 | TRBV10-3 | TGTGCCATCAGTGAGTCGGGGGACTATGGGGAGACCCAGTACTTC | CAISESGDYGETQYF
TRBD1 | few | TRBJ1-4 | TRBV7-9 | TGTGCCAGCAGCTGGGGGGACAGGGCGGTCGAAAAACTGTTTTTT | CASSWGDRAVEKLFF
. | . | TRBJ1-5 | TRBV12-3/TRBV12-4 | TGTGCCAGCAGTTCGGGACGTGATAAGGGAGGGAATCAGCCCCAGCATTTT | CASSSGRDKGGNQPQHF
TRBD2 | . | TRBJ2-1 | TRBV29-1 | TGCAGCGTCCGCGGACCCGGCGGGAGTGAGCAGTTCTTC | CSVRGPGGSEQFF
TRBD2 | many | TRBJ2-5 | TRBV5-1 | TGCGCCAGCAGCTTAACTAGCGGGGCCGGAAAGGAGACCCAGTACTTC | CASSLTSGAGKETQYF
TRBD2 | . | TRBJ2-7 | TRBV10-3 | TGTGCCATCCTTAGCGGGGACTCCTACGAGCAGTACTTC | CAILSGDSYEQYF
. | . | TRBJ1-1 | TRBV27 | TGTGCCAGCAGTTTATACGCCCACACTGAAGCTTTCTTT | CASSLYAHTEAFF
TRBD2 | . | TRBJ2-1 | TRBV6-2/TRBV6-3 | TGTGCCAGCAGGGGGAGGGACTTCATCAATGAGCAGTTCTTC | CASRGRDFINEQFF
TRBD1 | many | TRBJ1-1 | TRBV6-2/TRBV6-3 | TGTGCCAGCAGAAGACAGGGGACGAACACTGAAGCTTTCTTT | CASRRQGTNTEAFF
. | . | TRBJ1-5 | TRBV12-3/TRBV12-4 | TGTGCCAGCAGTTTGAGGTTGGGGATGGAGAATCAGCCCCAGCATTTT | CASSLRLGMENQPQHF
TRBD1 | many | TRBJ2-7 | TRBV19 | TGTGCCAGTAGCGCTCCGGGACAGGGGGTGCACGAGCAGTACTTC | CASSAPGQGVHEQYF
. | . | TRBJ1-4 | TRBV6-5 | TGTGCCAGCAGCCCAGGGTTTGGTGAAAAACTGTTTTTT | CASSPGFGEKLFF
TRBD2 | . | TRBJ2-1 | TRBV7-9 | TGTGCCAGCAGCTCCGGACTTACCGGGACTAGTAACTACAATGAGCAGTTCTTC | CASSSGLTGTSNYNEQFF
. | once | TRBJ2-1 | TRBV5-1 | TGCGCCAGCAGCCAGGGTTCCGCCTACAATGAGCAGTTCTTC | CASSQGSAYNEQFF
. | few | TRBJ1-6 | TRBV12-3/TRBV12-4 | TGTGCCAGCACAAACAGGGACCCCGCAGAATCACCCCTCCACTTT | CASTNRDPAESPLHF
. | few | TRBJ2-3 | TRBV4-1 | TGCGCCAGCAGCGAACGCCCCGTGTCGGGTTTGATAGATACGCAGTATTTT | CASSERPVSGLIDTQYF
. | . | TRBJ1-2 | TRBV7-6 | TGTGCCAGCAGCTTAGGTTCAGGGACTAACTATGGCTACACCTTC | CASSLGSGTNYGYTF
TRBD2 | few | TRBJ2-3 | TRBV29-1 | TGCAGCGTTGATTTTGTCAAAGGACTAGCGGGTACGGGGACGCAGTATTTT | CSVDFVKGLAGTGTQYF
. | many | TRBJ1-5 | TRBV29-1 | TGCAGCGTTCGTGACAATTACAATCAGCCCCAGCATTTT | CSVRDNYNQPQHF
. | . | TRBJ2-7 | TRBV4-1 | TGCGCCAGCAGCCAAGAGCGAGGGAACGAGCAGTACTTC | CASSQERGNEQYF
. | . | TRBJ2-1 | TRBV7-2 | TGTGCCAGCAGCTTAGCCCGGGGGCCCATCTCGAGCTCCTACAATGAGCAGTTCTTC | CASSLARGPISSSYNEQFF
. | few | TRBJ2-4 | TRBV7-9 | TGTGCCAGCAGCGGCGGTCGGACCGAAAACATTCAGTACTTC | CASSGGRTENIQYF
TRBD2 | few | TRBJ2-3 | TRBV6-6 | TGTGCCAGCAGTAAGAGCGGGGGGGCGCCAGATACGCAGTATTTT | CASSKSGGAPDTQYF
. | . | TRBJ2-2 | TRBV5-6 | TGTGCCAGCAGCGACCCAAAAAAGACAGGCCCCGGGGAGCTGTTTTTT | CASSDPKKTGPGELFF
. | few | TRBJ1-1 | TRBV19 | TGTGCCAGTAGTATGTGGAGGAACACTGAAGCTTTCTTT | CASSMWRNTEAFF
. | few | TRBJ2-7 | TRBV10-3 | TGTGCCATCAGTGGAACAGGGAAGGGCGAGCAGTACTTC | CAISGTGKGEQYF
. | few | TRBJ1-5 | TRBV4-1 | TGCGCCAGCAGCCAAGAGGTTTTGAGAAAGAATCAGCCCCAGCATTTT | CASSQEVLRKNQPQHF
TRBD1 | . | TRBJ1-2 | TRBV29-1 | TGCAGCGTTGGGACAGGACAAGATTTCTATGGCTACACCTTC | CSVGTGQDFYGYTF
TRBD1 | . | TRBJ1-5 | TRBV24-1 | TGTGCCACCAGTGATAGCAGGGGGCCCGGAATGCTCCAGCATTTT | CATSDSRGPGMLQHF
TRBD1 | few | TRBJ2-2 | TRBV9 | TGTGCCAGCAGCGAGGGACAGGGGGGCACCGGGGAGCTGTTTTTT | CASSEGQGGTGELFF
. | few | TRBJ2-5 | TRBV5-1 | TGCGCCAGCAGCTCACCATTAGGAGAGACCCAGTACTTC | CASSSPLGETQYF
. | few | TRBJ1-1 | TRBV30 | TGTGCCTGGAGTATCTATCGCAGCGAAGCTTTCTTT | CAWSIYRSEAFF
. | . | TRBJ2-2 | TRBV14 | TGTGCCAGCAGCCAAGATTGGGGGCTGAACACCGGGGAGCTGTTTTTT | CASSQDWGLNTGELFF
. | few | TRBJ2-3 | TRBV6-5 | TGTGCCAGCAAGACCACAGGGATCATAACAGATACGCAGTATTTT | CASKTTGIITDTQYF
TRBD2 | . | TRBJ2-1 | TRBV11-2 | TGTGCCAGCAGCTTAGATCGTTGGGCGGGAGGAAAGTACAATGAGCAGTTCTTC | CASSLDRWAGGKYNEQFF
. | . | TRBJ1-2 | TRBV6-2/TRBV6-3 | TGTGCCAGCAGTTACGGCAGGGTAGACTATGGCTACACCTTC | CASSYGRVDYGYTF
TRBD2 | few | TRBJ2-5 | TRBV20-1 | TGCAGTGCTAGGGGACTAGATCGCGAGACCCAGTACTTC | CSARGLDRETQYF
. | few | TRBJ2-7 | TRBV5-1 | TGCGCCAGCAGCTTGGATGGGACACCCTCCTACGAGCAGTACTTC | CASSLDGTPSYEQYF
. | few | TRBJ2-7 | TRBV4-1 | TGCGCCAGCAGCCAAGGGCGGGGGCCCTACGAGCAGTACTTC | CASSQGRGPYEQYF
TRBD1 | few | TRBJ1-1 | TRBV10-3 | TGTGCCATCAGTGGGACAGGAACGCAGAACACTGAAGCTTTCTTT | CAISGTGTQNTEAFF
TRBD1 | . | TRBJ2-5 | TRBV6-1 | TGTGCCAGCCGGGACAGGGGAAGAGAGACCCAGTACTTC | CASRDRGRETQYF
TRBD2 | . | TRBJ2-3 | TRBV23-1 | TGCGCCAGCGTGACTAGCGTCATACTAACCTTCACAGATACGCAGTATTTT | CASVTSVILTFTDTQYF
TRBD1 | many | TRBJ2-1 | TRBV5-1 | TGCGCCAGCAGTTCCCGGGACAGGGACTACAATGAGCAGTTCTTC | CASSSRDRDYNEQFF
. | . | TRBJ2-1 | TRBV5-1 | TGCGCCAGCAGCTTTAGTAAGGGCAATGAGCAGTTCTTC | CASSFSKGNEQFF
. | many | TRBJ2-1 | TRBV2 | TGTGCCAGCAGTGCCCCGGGACGCTACAATGAGCAGTTCTTC | CASSAPGRYNEQFF
. | few | TRBJ2-1 | TRBV4-1 | TGCGCCAGCAGCCAAGTAAGCGGTCGAGCCAATGAGCAGTTCTTC | CASSQVSGRANEQFF